Shown below are 17 T cell receptor beta chains from a single sample sequenced in a study of identical twins. From the 5' RACE reads, TCRdb called clonotypes with MiXCR, one entry per CDR3 protein. This table has hundreds of thousands of distinct CDR3 sequences, around an eighth appearing once. These data are also associated with another study on yellow fever vaccine responses in identical twins.

The material sequenced was PBMCs. The receptors stem from a woman between 18 and 30 years old in good health.

In this sample, this clonotype turned up many times. V gene TRBV12-3 or TRBV12-4 combines with J gene TRBJ1-2; 10 bases align to TRBD1. The CDR3 runs to 15 residues. J was trimmed by 3 bases and V by 5 bases; bases with no gene match: 6. The CDR3 DNA sequence: TGTGCCAGCAGTCCGGGGACAGGGGCGCACTATGGCTACACCTTC. Protein sequence: CASSPGTGAHYGYTF.

This clonotype was found a few times. The gene calls are TRBV4-1 and TRBJ2-1; no reliable D call. V lost 1 base and J 0 bases, leaving 22 bases between the germline ends. The CDR3 has 20 residues. Germline CDR1 is MGHRA and CDR2 is YSYEKL. DNA for the CDR3: TGCGCCAGCAGCCAAGTTCGGTCCCATCTCCCCCGTAGCTCCTACAATGAGCAGTTCTTC. It is translated as CASSQVRSHLPRSSYNEQFF.

V and J are TRBV28 and TRBJ2-6; D gene ambiguous. This CDR3 contains 17 residues. V shed 3 bases and J shed 0 bases, with 12 bases lying between them. Germline V gene data show CDR1 as MDHEN and CDR2 as SYDVKM. CDR3 residues: CASSFQFRTSGANVLTF. The DNA of the CDR3 is TGTGCCAGCAGTTTCCAATTCCGGACCTCTGGGGCCAACGTCCTGACTTTC.

Many counts were recorded for this clonotype. The chain couples TRBV12-3 or TRBV12-4 to TRBJ1-4; D remains unclear. The V and J ends lost 5 bases and 5 bases respectively, with 15 bases between them. The CDR3 is 15 residues long. CDR3 residues: CASSPGREHNEKLFF. CDR3 in DNA: TGTGCCAGCAGTCCCGGACGGGAGCACAATGAAAAACTGTTTTTT.

A few counts support this clonotype. This sequence joins TRBV12-3 or TRBV12-4 and TRBJ1-2; perhaps TRBD1 as D (6 bases). Trimming took 3 bases from V and 5 from J, leaving 16 bases between them. The CDR3 has 15 amino acids. CDR3 in DNA: TGTGCCAGCAGTTTGGTGCAGGGGAATAAGTATGGCTACACCTTC. It specifies CASSLVQGNKYGYTF.

There are a few counts of this clonotype. The V call is TRBV6-1, the J call TRBJ2-7; D not resolved. The germline V gene has CDR1 MNHNS and CDR2 SASEGT. V shed 7 bases and J shed 4 bases, with 14 bases lying between them. This CDR3 contains 13 residues. CDR3 nucleotide sequence: TGTGCCAGCACCGAGAGGACGACTTACGAGCAGTACTTC. As protein: CASTERTTYEQYF.

This clonotype appeared a few times. The rearrangement joins TRBV24-1 to TRBJ2-2; 10 bases are a match to TRBD2. V shed 2 bases, J shed 3 bases, and the junction held 2 bases outside the gene matches. The CDR3 is 16 residues long. Germline CDR1 reads KGHDR; CDR2 reads SFDVKD. Written as DNA, the CDR3 is TGTGCCACCAGTGATTCGACTAGCGGGTACACCGGGGAGCTGTTTTTT. It specifies CATSDSTSGYTGELFF.

V usage is TRBV11-2 and J usage is TRBJ2-5; D is undetermined. Germline lookup yields CDR1 SGHAT and CDR2 FQNNGV. Trimming stripped 0 bases from V and 4 bases from J, with 9 bases between. The CDR3 is 14 residues long. The CDR3 region is CASSLDVVGETQYF. Here the CDR3 DNA reads TGTGCCAGCAGCTTAGACGTGGTGGGAGAGACCCAGTACTTC.

This clonotype was observed a few times. The V and J genes are TRBV6-1 and TRBJ1-6; TRBD1 might be the D (5 bases). Germline lookup yields CDR1 MNHNS and CDR2 SASEGT. CDR3 length: 15 residues. Trimming shortened V by 3 bases and J by 4 bases, and 10 bases separated the two germline ends. CDR3 coding DNA: TGTGCCAGCAGTGAGAGGACAACATATAATTCACCCCTCCACTTT. Its translation is CASSERTTYNSPLHF.

CDR3 loop: CATSRVASGYNEQFF. CDR3 DNA sequence: TGTGCCACCAGCAGAGTGGCTAGCGGTTACAATGAGCAGTTCTTC. The chain joins TRBV15 to TRBJ2-1; 7 bases fit TRBD2. Germline trimming cut 1 base from V and 4 bases from J; bases unmatched to any gene: 4. Looked up from germline, CDR1 is LNHNV and CDR2 is YYDKDF (reference sequence). This CDR3 is 15 amino acids long.

This clonotype was seen many times. The chain recombines TRBV5-1 with TRBJ2-2, with D unclear. Germline CDR1 and CDR2: SGHRS and YFSETQ. Trimming stripped 1 base from V and 5 bases from J, with 12 bases between. The CDR3 covers 15 residues. CDR3 DNA: TGCGCCAGCAGCTTGATGTCTAGTGGAACCGGGGAGCTGTTTTTT. Amino acid sequence: CASSLMSSGTGELFF.

CDR3 protein: CASSLFRGGQYLNSYNEQFF. In nucleotides, the CDR3 is TGCGCCAGCAGCTTGTTTCGGGGGGGACAGTATCTAAACTCCTACAATGAGCAGTTCTTC. The V call is TRBV5-1, the J call TRBJ2-1; D might be TRBD2 (8 bases). Germline CDR1 and CDR2: SGHRS and YFSETQ. V was trimmed by 1 base and J by 0 bases, leaving 23 bases between them. CDR3 size: 20 residues. The whole variable domain, remainder taken from reference TRBV5-1 and TRBJ2-1, is KAGVTQTPRYLIKTRGQQVTLSCSPISGHRSVSWYQQTPGQGLQFLFEYFSETQRNKGNFPGRFSGRQFSNSRSEMNVSTLELGDSALYLCASSLFRGGQYLNSYNEQFFGPGTRLTVL.

This chain connects TRBV12-3 or TRBV12-4 to TRBJ2-1, with D tentatively TRBD1 or TRBD2 (5 bases each). The CDR3 totals 15 residues. V dropped 6 bases and J dropped 3 bases, with 15 bases sitting between them. The CDR3 here is CASRAPGLNYNEQFF. The DNA for the CDR3 is TGTGCCAGCAGGGCCCCGGGGCTCAACTACAATGAGCAGTTCTTC.

This clonotype has a handful of counts. The chain combines TRBV7-9 with TRBJ2-2; no definite D call. With 6 bases removed from V and 0 bases from J, the gap between germline ends came to 17 bases. The length of the CDR3 is 17 residues. Germline CDR1 and CDR2: SEHNR and FQNEAQ (reference sequence). CDR3 residues: CASRTLGPVTNTGELFF. The CDR3 nucleotides read TGTGCCAGCAGAACCCTCGGGCCGGTGACGAACACCGGGGAGCTGTTTTTT.

This chain connects TRBV5-1 to TRBJ2-2; D is possibly TRBD1 or TRBD2 (5 bases each). V gave up 4 bases and J gave up 6 bases, with 16 bases separating them. CDR3 size: 15 residues. CDR1 is SGHRS and CDR2 is YFSETQ in the germline V gene. The CDR3 sequence: CASSPWPQGAGELFF. The CDR3 nucleotides read TGCGCCAGCAGCCCCTGGCCCCAGGGAGCCGGGGAGCTGTTTTTT.

The genes are TRBV20-1 and TRBJ1-5; possible D gene TRBD1, 5 bases. V dropped 6 bases and J dropped 7 bases, with 19 bases sitting between them. The CDR3 consists of 14 residues. Germline V gene lookup returns CDR1 DFQATT and CDR2 SNEGSKA (reference sequence). The CDR3, as DNA: TGCAGTGCCACGGGACGCTTAGGTAACCAGCCCCAGCATTTT. Its protein product is CSATGRLGNQPQHF.

On this clonotype: Being one base from a much bigger clone, this may be a read error. The rearrangement links TRBV15 to TRBJ1-4; no firm D call. The CDR3 totals 15 residues. CDR1 is LNHNV, CDR2 YYDKDF, per germline (reference sequence). The CDR3 DNA follows: TGTGCCACCAGCAGAGGACTGGCAACTAATGAAAAACTGATTTTT. This gives the protein CATSRGLATNEKLIF.